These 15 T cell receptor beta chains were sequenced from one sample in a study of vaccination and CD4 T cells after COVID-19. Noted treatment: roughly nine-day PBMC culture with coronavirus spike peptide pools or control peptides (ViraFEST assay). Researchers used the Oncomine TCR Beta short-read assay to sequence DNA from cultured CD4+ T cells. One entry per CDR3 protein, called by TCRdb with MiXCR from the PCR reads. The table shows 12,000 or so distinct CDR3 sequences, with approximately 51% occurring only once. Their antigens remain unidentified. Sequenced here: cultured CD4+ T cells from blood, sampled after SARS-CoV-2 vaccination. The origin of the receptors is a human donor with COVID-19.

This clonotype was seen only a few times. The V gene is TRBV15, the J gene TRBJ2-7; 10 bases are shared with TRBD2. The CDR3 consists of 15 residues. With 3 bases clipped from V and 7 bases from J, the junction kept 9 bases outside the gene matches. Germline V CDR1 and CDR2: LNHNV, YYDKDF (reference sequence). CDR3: CATSRELAGSKEQYF. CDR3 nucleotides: TGTGCCACCAGCAGGGAACTAGCGGGGTCTAAGGAGCAGTACTTC.

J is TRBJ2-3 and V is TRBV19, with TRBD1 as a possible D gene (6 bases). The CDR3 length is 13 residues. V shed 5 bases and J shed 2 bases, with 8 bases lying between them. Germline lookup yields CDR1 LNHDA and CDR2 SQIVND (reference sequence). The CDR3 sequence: CASSWTVTDTQYF. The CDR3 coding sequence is TGTGCCAGTAGTTGGACAGTCACAGATACGCAGTATTTT.

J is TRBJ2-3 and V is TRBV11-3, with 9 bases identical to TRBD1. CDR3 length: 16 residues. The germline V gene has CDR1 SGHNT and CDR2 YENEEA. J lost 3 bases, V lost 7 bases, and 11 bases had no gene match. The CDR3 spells CASTLGQGRSTDTQYF. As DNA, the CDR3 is TGTGCCAGCACCTTGGGACAGGGAAGGAGTACAGATACGCAGTATTTT.

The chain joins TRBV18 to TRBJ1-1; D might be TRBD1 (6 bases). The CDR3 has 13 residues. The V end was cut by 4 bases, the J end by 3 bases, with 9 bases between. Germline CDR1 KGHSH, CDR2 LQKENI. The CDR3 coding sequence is TGTGCCAGCTCACAGCGACAGGACACTGAAGCTTTCTTT. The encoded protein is CASSQRQDTEAFF.

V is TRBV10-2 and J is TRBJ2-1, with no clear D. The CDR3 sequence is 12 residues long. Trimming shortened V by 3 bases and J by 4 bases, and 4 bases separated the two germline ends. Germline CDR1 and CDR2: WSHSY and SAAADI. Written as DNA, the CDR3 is TGCGCCAGCAGTGACAGTTACAATGAGCAGTTCTTC. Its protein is CASSDSYNEQFF.

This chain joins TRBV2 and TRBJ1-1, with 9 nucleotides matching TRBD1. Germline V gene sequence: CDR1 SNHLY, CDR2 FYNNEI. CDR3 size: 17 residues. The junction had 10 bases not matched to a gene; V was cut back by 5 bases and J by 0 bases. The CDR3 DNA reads TGTGCCAGCAGTCCCCCGGGACAGGGAAAAATGAACACTGAAGCTTTCTTT. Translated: CASSPPGQGKMNTEAFF. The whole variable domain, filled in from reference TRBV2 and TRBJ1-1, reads EPEVTQTPSHQVTQMGQEVILRCVPISNHLYFYWYRQILGQKVEFLVSFYNNEISEKSEIFDDQFSVERPDGSNFTLKIRSTKLEDSAMYFCASSPPGQGKMNTEAFFGQGTRLTVV.

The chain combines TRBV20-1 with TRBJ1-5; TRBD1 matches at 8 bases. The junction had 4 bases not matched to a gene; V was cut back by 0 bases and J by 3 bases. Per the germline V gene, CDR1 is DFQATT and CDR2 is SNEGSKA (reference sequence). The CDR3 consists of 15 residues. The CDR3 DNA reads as TGCAGTGCTAGAGACGGACAGGGTTACAATCAGCCCCAGCATTTT. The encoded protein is CSARDGQGYNQPQHF.

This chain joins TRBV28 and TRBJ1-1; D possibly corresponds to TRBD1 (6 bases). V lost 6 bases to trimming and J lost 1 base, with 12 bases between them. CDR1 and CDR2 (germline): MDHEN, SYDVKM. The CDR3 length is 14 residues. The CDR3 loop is CASSSGTRNTEAFF. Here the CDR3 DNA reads TGTGCCAGCAGCTCCGGGACACGGAACACTGAAGCTTTCTTT.

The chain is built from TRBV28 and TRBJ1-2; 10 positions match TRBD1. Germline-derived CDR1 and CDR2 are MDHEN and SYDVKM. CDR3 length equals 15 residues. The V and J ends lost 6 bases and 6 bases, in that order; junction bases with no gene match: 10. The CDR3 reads CASSLRDRGPHGYTF. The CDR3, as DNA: TGTGCCAGCAGCCTGCGGGACAGGGGACCTCATGGCTACACCTTC.

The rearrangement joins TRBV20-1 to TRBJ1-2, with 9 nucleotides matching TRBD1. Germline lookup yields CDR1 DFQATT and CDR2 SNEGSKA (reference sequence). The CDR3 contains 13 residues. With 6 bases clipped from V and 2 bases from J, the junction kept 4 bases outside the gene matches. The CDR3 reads CSAPGQGNYGYTF. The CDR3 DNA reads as TGCAGTGCCCCGGGACAGGGAAACTATGGCTACACCTTC.

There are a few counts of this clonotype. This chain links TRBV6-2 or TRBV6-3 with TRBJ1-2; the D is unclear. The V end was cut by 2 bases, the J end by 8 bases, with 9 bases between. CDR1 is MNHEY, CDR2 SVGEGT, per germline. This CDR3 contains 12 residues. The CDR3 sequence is CASSYESKGYTF. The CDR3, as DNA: TGTGCCAGCAGTTACGAGAGTAAGGGCTACACCTTC.

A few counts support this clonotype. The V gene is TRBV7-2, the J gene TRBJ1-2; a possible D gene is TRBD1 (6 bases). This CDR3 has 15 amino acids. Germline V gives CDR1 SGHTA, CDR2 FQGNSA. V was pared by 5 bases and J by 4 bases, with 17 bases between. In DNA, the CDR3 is TGTGCCAGCAGCCAGGACAGTTCCGGGGGCTATGGCTACACCTTC. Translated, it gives CASSQDSSGGYGYTF.

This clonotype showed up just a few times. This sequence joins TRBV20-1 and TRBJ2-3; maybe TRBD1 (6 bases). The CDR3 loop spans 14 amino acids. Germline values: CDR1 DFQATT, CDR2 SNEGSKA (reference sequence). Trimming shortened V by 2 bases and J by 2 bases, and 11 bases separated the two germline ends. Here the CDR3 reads CSARRTEPTDTQYF. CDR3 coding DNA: TGCAGTGCTAGAAGGACAGAACCCACAGATACGCAGTATTTT.

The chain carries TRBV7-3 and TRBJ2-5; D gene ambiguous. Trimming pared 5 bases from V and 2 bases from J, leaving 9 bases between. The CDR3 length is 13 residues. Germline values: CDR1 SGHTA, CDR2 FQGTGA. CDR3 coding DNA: TGTGCCAGCAGCGCCGGGCCTCAAGAGACCCAGTACTTC. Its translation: CASSAGPQETQYF.

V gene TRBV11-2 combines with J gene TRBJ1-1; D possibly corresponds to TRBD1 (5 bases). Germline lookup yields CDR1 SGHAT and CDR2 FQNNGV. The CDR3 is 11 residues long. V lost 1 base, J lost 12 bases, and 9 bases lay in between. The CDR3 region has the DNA TGTGCCAGCAGCTTAGCAGGGTGGTCTTTCTTT. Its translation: CASSLAGWSFF.